Included here is one TCR beta chain sequence, with context. The data were obtained in a study of blood T cell repertoires in COVID-19. Study overall: Sources were T cells, B-cell-depleted T cells, or PBMCs; the material itself was cDNA or gDNA.

Unmatched junction bases numbered 11, after V lost 6 bases and J lost 2 bases. Per the germline V gene, CDR1 is LGHNT and CDR2 is FRNRAP. The CDR3 runs 16 residues. Original data processing: Estimates of nucleated cell counts were drawn from the amplification of reference gene primers. Only in-frame clones appear in the TCRdb table, and some are missing; sequencing was by immunoSEQ multiplex PCR. V and J calls and clone size are those listed in that table; D and trimming were worked out from the DNA. The sample holds roughly 80,000 clones, roughly 82% seen once. The chain uses TRBV12-5 and TRBJ2-5, with 8 bases that match TRBD2. The sequencing input was peripheral blood. The TCR was taken from a man older than 75 with acute or convalescent COVID-19. This CDR3 is CASGYSSGRLQETQYF. The CDR3 DNA reads TGTGCTAGTGGCTATTCTAGCGGGCGTTTGCAAGAGACCCAGTACTTC.